This T cell receptor (beta chain) was identified in a study of OX40 agonist ivuxolimab in advanced cancers. Whole-study context: Patients received ivuxolimab, an agonistic anti-OX40 (CD134) antibody. Every 2 weeks, patients got intravenous ivuxolimab at one of six dose levels (0.01-10 mg/kg). Whole-study findings and limits: Specificity for antigen went undetermined in the expanded peripheral T cells.

Generated by immunoSEQ multiplex PCR, the TCRdb table keeps only in-frame clones and is missing some. The sample lists about 44,000 clones, 86% occurring once. The CDR3 length is 15 residues. Trimming removed 2 bases at V and 6 bases at J, with 14 bases between. The germline gives CDR1 SNHLY, CDR2 FYNNEI. Details on this clone: Its specificity is not known.

The chain combines TRBV2 with TRBJ1-3, with unresolved D. The input for sequencing was CD4+ or CD8+ T cells sorted from blood, taken in a trial of the OX40 agonist ivuxolimab. The TCR comes from an adult with an advanced solid tumor such as melanoma, head and neck, liver or kidney cancer. The CDR3 protein is CASSERLRTLNTIYF. DNA of the CDR3: TGTGCCAGCAGTGAACGGTTACGGACGCTAAACACCATATATTTT.